This TCR beta chain was found in a study of blood T cells in healthy people across ages. Study results and caveats: Those diversity estimates obtained from one million T cells were thought to be underestimates.

Combining a sample-barcoded 5' primer with a J-beta primer mix, a second PCR ran for about 6 to 11 cycles. Each of the cDNA molecules was tagged by a template-switch adaptor with 12 random nucleotides. TCRdb itself ran the 5' RACE reads through MiXCR, one entry per CDR3 protein. The table records approximately 780,000 distinct CDR3 sequences, 20% to 30% of them present only once. This CDR3 spans 13 amino acids. Germline V CDR1 and CDR2: SGHDN, FVKESK. The germline V and J ends were trimmed by 4 bases and 8 bases, with 14 bases remaining between them. In its sample, this clonotype was seen a few times. Its specificity is not known. The same sample was also used in a study of T cells of mothers and their children. That source notes: The yield was over 9 million TCR beta CDR3 reads from each mother and 2.5 million to 3 million from each child.

This clonotype was obtained from a boy aged 5 to 17 in good health. Material: blood. The V call is TRBV14, the J call TRBJ1-2, with D possibly being TRBD1 (6 bases). CDR3 amino acids: CASSPFTGIGYTF. The CDR3 region has the DNA TGTGCCAGCAGCCCATTTACAGGGATCGGCTACACCTTC.